This T cell receptor (beta chain) was documented in a study of T-cell memory formation after mild COVID-19. The V gene lost 1 base and the J gene lost 3 bases, with 10 bases spanning the gap. The CDR3 has 15 residues. TCRdb called the 5' RACE reads again in MiXCR, with one record for every CDR3 protein. Seen here are 110,000 to 150,000 distinct CDR3 sequences, roughly 13% observed once, and the top ten hold roughly 28%. The chain uses TRBV12-3 or TRBV12-4 and TRBJ1-5; no firm D call. This sequence originates from an adult woman who had mild COVID-19 (a few samples of this study predate the infection). Cell type and time point are not known. The sequenced sample was PBMCs or a T cell subset sorted from them (not recorded which). The CDR3 region has the DNA TGTGCCAGCAGTTTAGTAGACCAGAACAATCAGCCCCAGCATTTT. It yields the protein CASSLVDQNNQPQHF.